Listed here are 30 T cell receptor beta chains from one sample, sequenced in a study of OX40 agonist ivuxolimab in advanced cancers. The method was immunoSEQ multiplex PCR; TCRdb's version includes in-frame clones alone and lacks a portion of them. The profile covers 65,000 to 85,000 clones, with roughly nine tenths appearing a single time and about 0.2% taken by the ten largest. This sample comprised CD4+ or CD8+ T cells sorted from blood, obtained in a trial of the OX40 agonist ivuxolimab. These receptors originate from an adult with an advanced solid tumor such as melanoma, head and neck, liver or kidney cancer.

The rearrangement uses TRBV28 and TRBJ1-2; D is ambiguous. The V gene lost 5 bases and the J gene lost 4 bases, with 8 bases spanning the gap. The CDR3 extends over 12 amino acids. Germline loops: CDR1 MDHEN, CDR2 SYDVKM. CDR3 bases: TGTGCCAGCAGTCCGACAAGCTATGGCTACACCTTC. Protein product: CASSPTSYGYTF.

The chain joins TRBV5-1 to TRBJ2-4; TRBD1 matches at 10 bases. V was pared by 4 bases and J by 3 bases, with 4 bases of the junction left unmatched. The CDR3 extends over 15 amino acids. Germline CDR1 is SGHRS and CDR2 is YFSETQ. The CDR3 here is CASSRDRGIKNIQYF. CDR3 bases: TGCGCCAGCAGCCGGGACAGGGGAATCAAAAACATTCAGTACTTC.

Only a few counts were recorded for this clone. The V gene is TRBV30, the J gene TRBJ2-1, with 11 bases lining up with TRBD2. Germline CDR1 is GTSNPN and CDR2 is SVGIG (reference sequence). CDR3 size: 15 residues. The junction had 6 bases not matched to a gene; V was cut back by 3 bases and J by 5 bases. CDR3 bases: TGTGCCTGGAGGGCCGGGACTAGCGGCAACAATGAGCAGTTCTTC. Residues: CAWRAGTSGNNEQFF.

The chain carries TRBV11-2 and TRBJ1-4, with a weak D call TRBD1 (6 bases). CDR3 size: 15 residues. Trimming stripped 4 bases from V and 7 bases from J, with 16 bases between. CDR1 is SGHAT, CDR2 FQNNGV, per germline. The CDR3 nucleotides are TGTGCCAGCAGCTCTAATGGGGGGGCGGGTGAAAAACTGTTTTTT. This sequence encodes CASSSNGGAGEKLFF.

This clone was recorded a few times. This chain links TRBV29-1 with TRBJ1-1; unclear D gene. The CDR3 has 12 amino acids. Deletions cut 2 bases from V and 10 bases from J, with 14 bases between. Germline V lookup: CDR1 SQVTM, CDR2 ANQGSEA. The CDR3 protein is CSVEYPANRAFF. CDR3 nucleotides: TGCAGCGTTGAATACCCCGCCAATAGAGCTTTCTTT.

The rearrangement joins TRBV6-5 to TRBJ1-2; no clear D. This CDR3 has 11 residues. V was pared by 6 bases and J by 4 bases, with 6 bases between. The germline CDR1 and CDR2 sequences are MNHEY and SVGAGI. The CDR3 protein is CASSSFYGYTF. The CDR3, as DNA: TGTGCCAGCAGCTCCTTCTATGGCTACACCTTC.

The gene calls are TRBV27 and TRBJ1-2, with 8 bases that match TRBD1. Germline assignment: CDR1 MNHEY and CDR2 SMNVEV (reference sequence). This CDR3 comprises 14 residues. V lost 11 bases to trimming and J lost 4 bases; unmatched junction nucleotides: 12. The CDR3 nucleotides read TGTGCCGCGCGGTCCACCGGGACAGGCTATGGCTACACCTTC. Protein product: CAARSTGTGYGYTF.

The chain is built from TRBV6-5 and TRBJ1-4; weak D call: TRBD1 (5 bases). Germline V gene sequence: CDR1 MNHEY, CDR2 SVGAGI. The CDR3 totals 11 residues. V shed 6 bases and J shed 8 bases, with 7 bases lying between them. In DNA, the CDR3 is TGTGCCAGCAGGCAGGGAGAAAAACTGTTTTTT. This sequence encodes CASRQGEKLFF.

This chain connects TRBV9 to TRBJ2-3, with D hard to call. The length of the CDR3 is 15 residues. The germline CDR1 and CDR2 sequences are SGDLS and YYNGEE. V was shortened by 5 bases and J by 0 bases, with 13 bases between the two germline ends. This CDR3 is CASSFTPWSTDTQYF. Written as DNA, the CDR3 is TGTGCCAGCAGTTTTACTCCCTGGAGCACAGATACGCAGTATTTT.

This clone was seen a few times. The chain recombines TRBV30 with TRBJ1-1; D call uncertain. Trimming shortened V by 8 bases and J by 5 bases, and 15 bases separated the two germline ends. The germline CDR1 and CDR2 sequences are GTSNPN and SVGIG (reference sequence). The CDR3 has 12 residues. Here the CDR3 reads CAEAEGGTEAFF. The CDR3 region has the DNA TGTGCCGAGGCGGAGGGAGGGACTGAAGCTTTCTTT.

The V call is TRBV5-1, the J call TRBJ2-1; D unclear. The CDR3 length is 14 residues. Germline V gene sequence: CDR1 SGHRS, CDR2 YFSETQ. Trimming removed 0 bases from V and 4 bases from J, with 8 bases in between. The CDR3 reads CASSLVASYNEQFF. The CDR3 nucleotides are TGCGCCAGCAGCTTGGTAGCTTCGTACAATGAGCAGTTCTTC.

This rearrangement joins TRBV7-8 to TRBJ1-2; 8 bases line up with TRBD1. Germline CDR1 SGHVS, CDR2 FQNEAQ. V shed 5 bases and J 4 bases; nucleotides not matched to a gene: 12. The CDR3 has 16 amino acids. CDR3 in amino acids: CASSAVGGQGGYGYTF. The DNA for the CDR3 is TGTGCCAGCAGCGCAGTGGGAGGACAGGGAGGCTATGGCTACACCTTC.

The chain joins TRBV29-1 to TRBJ2-3; TRBD2 matches 7 bases. The CDR3 consists of 12 residues. Per the germline V gene, CDR1 is SQVTM and CDR2 is ANQGSEA. CDR3: CTGGTSTDTQYF. In DNA, the CDR3 is TGCACGGGGGGTACTAGCACAGATACGCAGTATTTT.

CDR3 amino acids: CASKGGGLAGGKQFF. DNA for the CDR3: TGTGCCAGCAAGGGCGGAGGACTAGCGGGGGGGAAGCAGTTCTTC. The chain carries TRBV6-1 and TRBJ2-1; the match to TRBD2 covers 15 bases. V lost 7 bases to trimming and J lost 11 bases; unmatched junction nucleotides: 9. The germline CDR1 and CDR2 sequences are MNHNS and SASEGT. CDR3 length: 15 amino acids.

The chain uses TRBV6-5 and TRBJ1-1; TRBD1 might be the D (5 bases). From germline, CDR1 is MNHEY and CDR2 SVGAGI. This CDR3 region has 16 residues. V lost 2 bases to trimming and J lost 3 bases, with 16 bases between them. CDR3 protein: CASSYRGVRRDTEAFF. The CDR3 nucleotides read TGTGCCAGCAGTTACCGGGGCGTGAGGAGGGACACTGAAGCTTTCTTT.

V usage is TRBV7-3 and J usage is TRBJ2-2, with 7 bases matching TRBD1. The V and J ends lost 5 bases and 2 bases, in that order; junction bases with no gene match: 14. CDR1 is SGHTA and CDR2 is FQGTGA in the germline V gene. The CDR3 extends over 18 amino acids. The CDR3 loop reads CASSTRRSGQINTGELFF. In DNA, the CDR3 is TGTGCCAGCAGCACACGACGATCGGGACAGATAAACACCGGGGAGCTGTTTTTT.

The chain links TRBV5-4 to TRBJ1-2, with unresolved D. The CDR3 extends over 14 amino acids. The V gene lost 2 bases and the J gene lost 2 bases, with 10 bases spanning the gap. Germline V lookup: CDR1 SGHNT, CDR2 YYREEE (reference sequence). CDR3 sequence: CASSFGSSNYGYTF. In DNA form, the CDR3 reads TGTGCCAGCAGCTTTGGGTCTTCAAACTATGGCTACACCTTC.

The chain links TRBV19 to TRBJ1-4; maybe TRBD1 (6 bases). Trimming left V 7 bases short and J 8 bases short, with 17 bases between. CDR3 length: 14 residues. Germline CDR1 is LNHDA and CDR2 is SQIVND (reference sequence). The CDR3 region has the DNA TGTGCCAGTAAGCCCACAGGGAGGAACGAAAAACTGTTTTTT. This encodes CASKPTGRNEKLFF.

The chain couples TRBV5-1 to TRBJ1-1, with 7 bases matching TRBD1. The CDR3 consists of 16 residues. CDR1 and CDR2 (germline): SGHRS, YFSETQ. The V segment lost 1 base and the J segment 2 bases; nucleotides outside the gene matches: 8. CDR3 region: CASSLSTGIFNTEAFF. The DNA of the CDR3 is TGCGCCAGCAGCTTGTCGACAGGGATTTTTAACACTGAAGCTTTCTTT.

The sample holds one count of this clone. The chain couples TRBV5-1 to TRBJ2-1, with TRBD2 matching over 12 bases. Trimming removed 0 bases from V and 9 bases from J; junction bases left unmatched: 4. The CDR3 has 15 amino acids. The germline CDR1 and CDR2 sequences are SGHRS and YFSETQ. DNA of the CDR3: TGCGCCAGCAGCTTGGTGGGACTAGCGGGCTTTGAGCAGTTCTTC. This codes for CASSLVGLAGFEQFF.

The chain carries TRBV18 and TRBJ2-1; TRBD2 might be the D (5 bases). Germline values: CDR1 KGHSH, CDR2 LQKENI. This CDR3 contains 16 residues. Trimming took 6 bases from V and 0 from J, leaving 15 bases between them. DNA for the CDR3: TGTGCCAGCTCCTCCTTAGTGGGGAGCTCCTACAATGAGCAGTTCTTC. The encoded protein is CASSSLVGSSYNEQFF.

J is TRBJ1-5 and V is TRBV6-6, with 8 bases fitting TRBD1. Germline loops: CDR1 MNHNY, CDR2 SVGAGI (reference sequence). The CDR3 is 14 residues long. J was trimmed by 7 bases and V by 4 bases; bases with no gene match: 6. The CDR3 protein is CASSSQGARQPQHF. The CDR3 DNA follows: TGTGCCAGCAGTTCCCAGGGGGCGCGGCAGCCCCAGCATTTT.

The gene calls are TRBV30 and TRBJ2-5; D is undetermined. Germline values: CDR1 GTSNPN, CDR2 SVGIG (reference sequence). Trimming removed 3 bases at V and 1 base at J, with 15 bases between. The CDR3 sequence is 15 residues long. As DNA, the CDR3 is TGTGCCTGGAGAGGCGAGGTAGTCCGCCAAGAGACCCAGTACTTC. Translating gives CAWRGEVVRQETQYF.

The V gene is TRBV29-1, the J gene TRBJ1-5; 10 bases align to TRBD1. The V gene end was trimmed by 4 bases and the J gene end by 7 bases; junction bases not matched to a gene: 7. Germline V CDR1 and CDR2: SQVTM, ANQGSEA. The CDR3 extends over 14 amino acids. In DNA, the CDR3 is TGCAGCGTTGCGGGACAGGGGTCCGGCCAGCCCCAGCATTTT. It is translated as CSVAGQGSGQPQHF.

This chain uses TRBV29-1 with TRBJ1-3; the D gene is possibly TRBD1 (6 bases). There are 12 residues in the CDR3. V was shortened by 4 bases and J by 7 bases, with 11 bases between the two germline ends. Germline V gives CDR1 SQVTM, CDR2 ANQGSEA. The CDR3 DNA is TGCAGCGTTGCGGACAGCGGGAACACCATATATTTT. This encodes CSVADSGNTIYF.

The J gene is TRBJ2-3, the V gene TRBV6-5, with D possibly TRBD2 on 5 matching bases. Trimming removed 4 bases at V and 0 bases at J, with 11 bases between. Germline CDR1 and CDR2: MNHEY and SVGAGI. This CDR3 contains 15 residues. The CDR3 here is CASSWTGTSTDTQYF. DNA of the CDR3: TGTGCCAGCAGTTGGACGGGAACTAGCACAGATACGCAGTATTTT.

CDR3 coding DNA: TGTGCCAGCAGCTTAGTGGGTATGGCAGAATTCGTTAAGTACTTC. Translating it yields CASSLVGMAEFVKYF. The V call is TRBV11-2, the J call TRBJ2-7; D gene ambiguous. Between the trimmed V and J ends, which lost 1 base and 11 bases, there was a span of 21 bases. Germline V gene sequence: CDR1 SGHAT, CDR2 FQNNGV. The CDR3 loop spans 15 amino acids.

As DNA, the CDR3 is TGCGCCAGCAGACCAGGGGGTAACACTGAAGCTTTCTTT. Amino acids: CASRPGGNTEAFF. The chain recombines TRBV5-1 with TRBJ1-1, with TRBD1 identical over 7 bases. The CDR3 has 13 amino acids. The germline V gene encodes CDR1 SGHRS and CDR2 YFSETQ. J lost 2 bases, V lost 5 bases, and 3 bases had no gene match.

V gene TRBV5-4 combines with J gene TRBJ1-2; D unclear. The V and J ends lost 3 bases and 5 bases respectively, with 5 bases between them. The CDR3 has 11 residues. CDR1 is SGHNT, CDR2 YYREEE, per germline (reference sequence). The CDR3 reads CASSSLYGYTF. Written as DNA, the CDR3 is TGTGCCAGCAGCTCTCTATATGGCTACACCTTC.

CDR3 region: CAWSLELGGQPQHF. CDR3 in DNA: TGTGCCTGGAGTTTGGAGCTGGGCGGTCAGCCCCAGCATTTT. This rearrangement joins TRBV30 to TRBJ1-5, with no clear D. The CDR3 has 14 amino acids. Trimming pared 2 bases from V and 6 bases from J, leaving 14 bases between. Germline V CDR1 and CDR2: GTSNPN, SVGIG (reference sequence).